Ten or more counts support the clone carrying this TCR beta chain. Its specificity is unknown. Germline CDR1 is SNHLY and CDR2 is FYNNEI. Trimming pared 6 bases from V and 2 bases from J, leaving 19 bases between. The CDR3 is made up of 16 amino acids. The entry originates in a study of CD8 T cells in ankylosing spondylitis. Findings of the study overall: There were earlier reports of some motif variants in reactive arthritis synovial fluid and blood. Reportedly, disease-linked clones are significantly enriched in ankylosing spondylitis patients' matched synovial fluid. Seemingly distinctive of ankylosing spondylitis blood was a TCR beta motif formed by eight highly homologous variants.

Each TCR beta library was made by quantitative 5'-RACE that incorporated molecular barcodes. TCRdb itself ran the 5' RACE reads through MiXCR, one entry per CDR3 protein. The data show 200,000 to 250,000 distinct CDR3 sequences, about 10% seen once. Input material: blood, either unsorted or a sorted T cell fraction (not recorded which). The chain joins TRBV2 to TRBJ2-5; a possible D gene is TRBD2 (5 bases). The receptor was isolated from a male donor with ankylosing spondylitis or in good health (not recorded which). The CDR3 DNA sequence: TGTGCCAGCAGGCTACTATTAGCGAATTTTCAAGAGACCCAGTACTTC. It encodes CASRLLLANFQETQYF.